This TCR beta chain was retrieved from a study of blood T cells in healthy people across ages. The study, taken as a whole, reports: It was held that the diversity estimates obtained from one million T cells were underestimates. It was not known whether donors were CMV positive (a possible confounder of expanded clonotype changes). Researchers said unsorted PBMCs prevented a conclusive naive versus antigen-experienced comparison.

Alongside a J-beta primer mix, a sample-barcoded 5' primer served in a second PCR lasting roughly 6 to 11 cycles. TCRdb recomputed calls from the 5' RACE reads with MiXCR, one row per CDR3 protein. The data show about 800,000 distinct CDR3 sequences, about 45% seen once. The CDR3 has 14 amino acids. Trimming took off 1 base at V and 2 bases at J, with 11 bases between the two ends. The germline V gene has CDR1 DFQATT and CDR2 SNEGSKA (reference sequence). Details on this clonotype: Its antigen is not known.

This chain joins TRBV20-1 and TRBJ2-5; no clear D. This sequence originates from a man of 80 years or more in good health. The material sequenced was blood. DNA for the CDR3: TGCAGTGCTAGAGTATCGGCGGCTCAAGAGACCCAGTACTTC. It is translated as CSARVSAAQETQYF.